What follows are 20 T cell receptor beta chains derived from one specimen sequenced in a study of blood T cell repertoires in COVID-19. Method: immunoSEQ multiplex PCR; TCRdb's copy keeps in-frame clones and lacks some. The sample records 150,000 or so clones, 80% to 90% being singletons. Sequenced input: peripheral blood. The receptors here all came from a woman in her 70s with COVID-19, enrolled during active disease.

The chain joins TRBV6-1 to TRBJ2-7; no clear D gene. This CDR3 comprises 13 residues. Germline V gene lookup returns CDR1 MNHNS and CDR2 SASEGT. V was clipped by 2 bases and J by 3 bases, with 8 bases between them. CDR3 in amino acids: CASSELSLYEQYF. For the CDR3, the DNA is TGTGCCAGCAGTGAATTGTCTCTCTACGAGCAGTACTTC.

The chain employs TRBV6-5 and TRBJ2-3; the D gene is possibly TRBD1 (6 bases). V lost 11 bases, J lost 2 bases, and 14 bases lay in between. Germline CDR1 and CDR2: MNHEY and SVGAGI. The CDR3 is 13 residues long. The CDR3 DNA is TGTGCCTGCCGGGACACCCACACAGATACGCAGTATTTT. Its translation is CACRDTHTDTQYF.

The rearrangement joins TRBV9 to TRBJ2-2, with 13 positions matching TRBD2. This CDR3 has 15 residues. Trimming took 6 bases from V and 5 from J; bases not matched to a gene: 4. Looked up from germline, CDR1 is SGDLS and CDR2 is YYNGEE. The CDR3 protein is CASTRLAGGTGELFF. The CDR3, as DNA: TGTGCCAGCACCCGACTAGCGGGGGGTACCGGGGAGCTGTTTTTT.

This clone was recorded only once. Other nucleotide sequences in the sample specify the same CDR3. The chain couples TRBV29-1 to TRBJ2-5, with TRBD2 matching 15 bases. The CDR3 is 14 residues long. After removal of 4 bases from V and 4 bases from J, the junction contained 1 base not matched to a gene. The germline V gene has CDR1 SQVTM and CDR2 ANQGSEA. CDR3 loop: CSVGGLAGGETQYF. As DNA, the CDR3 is TGCAGCGTTGGGGGACTAGCGGGGGGAGAGACCCAGTACTTC.

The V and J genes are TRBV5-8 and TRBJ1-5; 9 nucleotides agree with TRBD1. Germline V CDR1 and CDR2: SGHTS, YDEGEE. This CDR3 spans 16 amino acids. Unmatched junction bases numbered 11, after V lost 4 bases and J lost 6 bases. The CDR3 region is CASSLVFGQGSQPQHF. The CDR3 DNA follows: TGTGCCAGCAGCCTGGTTTTCGGACAGGGGTCTCAGCCCCAGCATTTT.

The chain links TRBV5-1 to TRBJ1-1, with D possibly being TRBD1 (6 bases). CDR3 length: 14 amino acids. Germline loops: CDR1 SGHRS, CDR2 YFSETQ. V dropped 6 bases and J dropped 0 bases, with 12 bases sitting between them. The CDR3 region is CASMVGTLNTEAFF. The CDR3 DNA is TGCGCCAGCATGGTGGGGACACTGAACACTGAAGCTTTCTTT.

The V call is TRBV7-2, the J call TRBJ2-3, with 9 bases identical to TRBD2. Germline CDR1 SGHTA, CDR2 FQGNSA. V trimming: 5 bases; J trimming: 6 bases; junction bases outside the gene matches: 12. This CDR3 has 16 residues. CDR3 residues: CASSPHSGGARDTQYF. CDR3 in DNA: TGTGCCAGCAGCCCGCATAGCGGGGGCGCCCGGGATACGCAGTATTTT.

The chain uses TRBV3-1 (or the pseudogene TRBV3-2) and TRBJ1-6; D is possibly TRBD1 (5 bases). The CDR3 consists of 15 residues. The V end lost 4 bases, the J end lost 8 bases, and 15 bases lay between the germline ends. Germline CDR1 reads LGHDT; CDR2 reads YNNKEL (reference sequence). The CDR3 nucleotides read TGTGCCAGCAGCCGTGGTGCGGGGGGGGATTCACCCCTCCACTTT. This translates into CASSRGAGGDSPLHF.

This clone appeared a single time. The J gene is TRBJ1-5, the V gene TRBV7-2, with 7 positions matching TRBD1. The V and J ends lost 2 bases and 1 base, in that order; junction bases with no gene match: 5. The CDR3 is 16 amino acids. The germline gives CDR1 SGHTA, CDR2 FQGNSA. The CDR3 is CASSLQGVRSNQPQHF. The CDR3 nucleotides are TGTGCCAGCAGCTTACAGGGGGTTAGGAGCAATCAGCCCCAGCATTTT.

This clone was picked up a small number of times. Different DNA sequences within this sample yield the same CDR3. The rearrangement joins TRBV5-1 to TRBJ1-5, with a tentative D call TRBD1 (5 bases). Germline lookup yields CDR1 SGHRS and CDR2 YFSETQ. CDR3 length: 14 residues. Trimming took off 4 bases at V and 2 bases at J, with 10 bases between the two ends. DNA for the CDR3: TGCGCCAGCAGCCCAGGGTCGGGCAATCAGCCCCAGCATTTT. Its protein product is CASSPGSGNQPQHF.

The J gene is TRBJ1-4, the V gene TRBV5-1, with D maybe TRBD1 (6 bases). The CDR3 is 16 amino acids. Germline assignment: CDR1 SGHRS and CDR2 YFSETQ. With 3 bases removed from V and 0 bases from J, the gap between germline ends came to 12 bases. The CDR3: CASSSTGQTTNEKLFF. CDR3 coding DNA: TGCGCCAGCAGCTCGACAGGCCAAACAACTAATGAAAAACTGTTTTTT.

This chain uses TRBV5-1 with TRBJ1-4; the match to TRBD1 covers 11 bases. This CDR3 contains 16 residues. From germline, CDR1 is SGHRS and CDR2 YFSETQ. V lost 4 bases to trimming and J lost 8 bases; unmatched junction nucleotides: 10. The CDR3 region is CASSRTGGAAGEKLFF. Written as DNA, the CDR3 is TGCGCCAGCAGCAGGACAGGGGGCGCGGCGGGAGAAAAACTGTTTTTT.

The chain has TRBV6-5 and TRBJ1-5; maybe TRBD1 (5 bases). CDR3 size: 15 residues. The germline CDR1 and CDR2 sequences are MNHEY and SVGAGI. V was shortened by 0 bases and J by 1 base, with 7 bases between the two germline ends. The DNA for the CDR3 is TGTGCCAGCAGTTACTCGGGGGGGAGCAATCAGCCCCAGCATTTT. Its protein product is CASSYSGGSNQPQHF.

The chain's CDR3 is CASSARDRVYGYTF. The CDR3, as DNA: TGTGCCAGCAGCGCCCGGGACAGGGTGTATGGCTACACCTTC. The chain joins TRBV3-1 (or the pseudogene TRBV3-2) to TRBJ1-2; 9 nucleotides match TRBD1. This CDR3 contains 14 residues. Trimming took 5 bases from V and 5 from J; bases not matched to a gene: 6. CDR1 LGHDT and CDR2 YNNKEL come from the germline V gene (reference sequence).

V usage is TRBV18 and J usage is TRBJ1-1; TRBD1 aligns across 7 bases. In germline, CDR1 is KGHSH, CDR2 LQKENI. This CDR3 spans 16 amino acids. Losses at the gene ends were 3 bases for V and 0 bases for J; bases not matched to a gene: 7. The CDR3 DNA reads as TGTGCCAGCTCACCCCGACAGGGCGGAATGAACACTGAAGCTTTCTTT. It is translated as CASSPRQGGMNTEAFF.

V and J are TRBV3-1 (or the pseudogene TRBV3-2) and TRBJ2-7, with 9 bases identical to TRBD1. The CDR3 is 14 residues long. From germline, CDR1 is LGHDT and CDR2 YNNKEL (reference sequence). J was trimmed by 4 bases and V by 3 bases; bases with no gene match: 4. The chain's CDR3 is CASSQRQGGYEQYF. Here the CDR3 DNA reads TGTGCCAGCAGCCAGCGACAGGGGGGATACGAGCAGTACTTC.

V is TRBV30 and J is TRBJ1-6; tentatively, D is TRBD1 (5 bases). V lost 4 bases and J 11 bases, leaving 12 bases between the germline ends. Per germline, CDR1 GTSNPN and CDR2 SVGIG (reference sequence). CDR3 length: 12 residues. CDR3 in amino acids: CAWTGKGTPLHF. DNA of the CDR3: TGTGCCTGGACAGGGAAAGGGACACCCCTCCACTTT.

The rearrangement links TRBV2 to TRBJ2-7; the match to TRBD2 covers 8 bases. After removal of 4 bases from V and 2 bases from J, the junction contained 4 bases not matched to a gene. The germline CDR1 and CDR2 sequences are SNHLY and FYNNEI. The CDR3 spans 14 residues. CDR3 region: CASSVRGGTYEQYF. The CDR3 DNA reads TGTGCCAGCAGTGTCCGGGGGGGAACCTACGAGCAGTACTTC.

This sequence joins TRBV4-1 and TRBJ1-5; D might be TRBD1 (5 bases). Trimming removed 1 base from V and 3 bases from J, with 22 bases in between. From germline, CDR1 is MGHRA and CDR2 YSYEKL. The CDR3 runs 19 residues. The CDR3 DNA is TGCGCCAGCAGCCAAGTATCTTCCTCAGGGAGGGTTGTCAATCAGCCCCAGCATTTT. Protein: CASSQVSSSGRVVNQPQHF.

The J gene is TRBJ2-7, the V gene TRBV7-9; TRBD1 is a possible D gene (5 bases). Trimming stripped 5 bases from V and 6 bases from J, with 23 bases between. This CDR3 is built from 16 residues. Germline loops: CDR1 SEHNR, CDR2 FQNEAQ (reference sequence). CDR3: CASSPLGAGLGSEQYF. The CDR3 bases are TGTGCCAGCAGCCCCCTTGGGGCAGGGTTGGGCTCCGAGCAGTACTTC. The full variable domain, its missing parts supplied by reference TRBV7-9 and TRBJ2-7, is DTGVSQNPRHKITKRGQNVTFRCDPISEHNRLYWYRQTLGQGPEFLTYFQNEAQLEKSRLLSDRFSAERPKGSFSTLEIQRTEQGDSAMYLCASSPLGAGLGSEQYFGPGTRLTVT.